The rows below give T cell receptor beta chains drawn from one sample of a study of beta chain features in type 1 diabetes. Assay used: immunoSEQ multiplex PCR; TCRdb lists only in-frame clones, some missing. Counted here are more than 300,000 clones, 8% occurring once; the ten biggest clones make up less than 0.5%. Sequenced: central memory CD4+ T cells from blood. These receptors originate from a woman aged 18-29 years in good health. The CDR3 runs from the conserved cysteine through the conserved F or W.

v_call	j_call	cdr3_aa
TRBV7-2	TRBJ2-1	CASSQDRLEQFF
TRBV5-6	TRBJ1-2	CASSVGQPGYTF
TRBV4-2	TRBJ2-3	CASRRKSGGDFTDTQYF
TRBV29-1	TRBJ1-1	CSASTENTEAFF
TRBV25-1	TRBJ2-4	CAGSNRDRGDIQYF
TRBV7-6	TRBJ1-2	CASSLGQGWDYGYTF
TRBV4-2	TRBJ2-5	CASSETVSGRGETQYF
TRBV2	TRBJ2-1	CASSDGTGGLLVF
TRBV11-2	TRBJ2-7	CASSLDQVGTYEQYF
TRBV9	TRBJ2-7	CASSPLAEGSEQYF
TRBV19	TRBJ2-7	CASSLRTSGKNEQYF
TRBV5-1	TRBJ2-2	CASSPSRPQKTSGSNTGELFF
TRBV5-6	TRBJ2-5	CASSPYSEQETQYF
TRBV7-9	TRBJ2-7	CASTLGSTYEQYF
TRBV2	TRBJ2-3	CASSRLVETDTQYF
TRBV4-1	TRBJ2-1	CASSQRWTKAGASEQFF
TRBV12-2	TRBJ2-3	CASRSPADLRNTQYF
TRBV5-1	TRBJ2-1	CASSLSLWRVSDEQFF
TRBV4-3	TRBJ2-3	CASSRTSGITADTQYF
TRBV6-6	TRBJ2-1	CASRYNNEQFF
TRBV5-8	TRBJ2-5	CASSTMGRETQYF
TRBV5-1	TRBJ2-3	CASSLFSGTDTQYF
TRBV6-1	TRBJ2-3	CASRLQGTDTQYF
TRBV7-9	TRBJ2-1	CASNVGGITFF
TRBV7-2	TRBJ2-7	CANSLGRLGTSYEQYF
TRBV29-1	TRBJ2-7	CSGTGTSPLHEQYF
TRBV10-3	TRBJ2-7	CATRWGLGYEQYF
TRBV18	TRBJ2-7	CASSHNGGGGEQYF
TRBV7-3	TRBJ2-3	CASSLSPFLQGDTQYF
TRBV7-2	TRBJ2-1	CASSKPQGGSNEQFF
TRBV14	TRBJ2-7	CASSQDPISEQYF
TRBV28	TRBJ2-7	CASSPRLAGLNEQYF
TRBV19	TRBJ2-4	CASSTSGRGSIQYF
TRBV11-2	TRBJ2-7	CASSPRGGLGGGGEQYF
TRBV7-2	TRBJ1-1	CASSRRSENTEAFF
TRBV18	TRBJ2-5	CASSRDIQETQYF
TRBV5-1	TRBJ1-4	CASSLGDRGEKLFF
TRBV7-9	TRBJ2-2	CASSERSLGELFF
TRBV5-8	TRBJ1-5	CASSLVAAGYQPQHF
TRBV10-3	TRBJ2-5	CATLRQGAETQYF
TRBV7-2	TRBJ2-3	CASSPRGTGNTDTQYF
TRBV25-1	TRBJ1-2	CASSESGVGYGYTF
TRBV7-9	TRBJ2-3	CASSLPSGRTDTQYF
TRBV27	TRBJ1-2	CASSFVDRGFYGYTF
TRBV6-5	TRBJ2-6	CASSYRGRWANVLTF
TRBV6-1	TRBJ2-3	CASSALDSRSTDTQYF
TRBV28	TRBJ2-3	CASSLYRTGRTDTQYF
TRBV14	TRBJ2-1	CASSRTSGSPYNEQFF
TRBV11-2	TRBJ2-7	CASSLEGRQYEQYF
TRBV18	TRBJ2-1	CASSPPSSGGRNEQFF
TRBV7-2	TRBJ2-3	CASSFRLADTQYF
TRBV5-4	TRBJ2-3	CASSRTSGLSTDTQYF
TRBV6-5	TRBJ1-2	CASRPTGLDYGYTF
TRBV5-8	TRBJ2-1	CASSLFNRNEQFF
TRBV15	TRBJ1-2	CATSRAGISGYTF